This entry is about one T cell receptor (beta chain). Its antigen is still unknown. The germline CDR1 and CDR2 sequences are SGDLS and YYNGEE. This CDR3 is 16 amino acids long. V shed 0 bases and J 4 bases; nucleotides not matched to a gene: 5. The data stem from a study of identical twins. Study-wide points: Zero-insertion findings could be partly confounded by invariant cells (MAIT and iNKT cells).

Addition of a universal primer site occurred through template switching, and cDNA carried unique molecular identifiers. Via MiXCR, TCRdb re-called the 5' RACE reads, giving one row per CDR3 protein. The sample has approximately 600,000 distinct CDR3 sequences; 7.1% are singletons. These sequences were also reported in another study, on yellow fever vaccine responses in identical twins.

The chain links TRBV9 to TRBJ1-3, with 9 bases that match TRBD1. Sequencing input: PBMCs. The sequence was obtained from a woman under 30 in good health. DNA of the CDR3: TGTGCCAGCAGCGTAGAGTACAGGGGGCTCGGAAACACCATATATTTT. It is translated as CASSVEYRGLGNTIYF.